These 26 T cell receptor beta chains came from one sample sequenced in a study of T cells after yellow fever vaccination. MiXCR was run by TCRdb on the 5' RACE reads, yielding one entry per CDR3 protein. Seen here are 300,000 to 400,000 distinct CDR3 sequences, 8.7% observed once, and the top ten hold roughly 18%. The sample here was PBMCs, taken on the day of the first yellow fever vaccination. The receptors shown here come from a man aged 18 to 35 who received the YFV17D yellow fever vaccine.

This clonotype turned up a few times. The rearrangement links TRBV18 to TRBJ1-3, with D unresolved. Per germline, CDR1 KGHSH and CDR2 LQKENI. With 5 bases removed from V and 2 bases from J, the gap between germline ends came to 10 bases. The CDR3 has 14 amino acids. The CDR3 bases are TGTGCCAGCTCATCAGGAGGTCCTGGAAACACCATATATTTT. Translation: CASSSGGPGNTIYF.

This clonotype was counted between two and nine times. At one of its ends the junction is not consistent with the germline gene, which may arise from a read error. The rearrangement links TRBV20-1 to TRBJ2-7, with 7 bases identical to TRBD1. This CDR3 comprises 15 residues. The germline gives CDR1 DFQATT, CDR2 SNEGSKA (reference sequence). The CDR3 is CSARDRGQTYPYAVF. CDR3 DNA sequence: TGCAGTGCTAGAGATCGGGGACAGACCTACCCCTACGCTGTGTTC.

J is TRBJ2-2 and V is TRBV5-1, with TRBD2 matching 7 bases. The V and J ends lost 0 bases and 1 base, in that order; junction bases with no gene match: 9. The germline V gene has CDR1 SGHRS and CDR2 YFSETQ. The CDR3 covers 18 residues. The CDR3 sequence is CASSLEASGTLNTGELFF. CDR3 nucleotide sequence: TGCGCCAGCAGCTTGGAGGCTAGCGGAACCCTGAACACCGGGGAGCTGTTTTTT.

This chain uses TRBV7-2 with TRBJ2-7, with 7 bases lining up with TRBD1. Germline V gives CDR1 SGHTA, CDR2 FQGNSA. Trimming cost V 5 bases and J 2 bases; bases outside gene matches: 9. The CDR3 extends over 15 amino acids. CDR3 region: CASSRLGTAAYEQYF. The CDR3 DNA sequence: TGTGCCAGCAGCCGCCTGGGGACAGCAGCCTACGAGCAGTACTTC.

This clonotype was seen ten or more times. The J gene is TRBJ2-5, the V gene TRBV27, with unresolved D. The CDR3 runs 15 residues. V lost 4 bases to trimming and J lost 6 bases, with 18 bases between them. In germline, CDR1 is MNHEY, CDR2 SMNVEV (reference sequence). CDR3 bases: TGTGCCAGCAGTTCGAGTTGGAATACTGGAAAGACCCAGTACTTC. Protein product: CASSSSWNTGKTQYF.

This clonotype was counted a few times. The J gene is TRBJ1-3, the V gene TRBV20-1; D perhaps matches TRBD1 (6 bases). The V and J ends lost 6 bases and 1 base respectively, with 7 bases between them. The CDR3 is 12 residues long. Germline V lookup: CDR1 DFQATT, CDR2 SNEGSKA (reference sequence). For the CDR3, the DNA is TGCAGTGCCCAGGGGTCTGGAAACACCATATATTTT. Protein sequence: CSAQGSGNTIYF.

The chain carries TRBV5-1 and TRBJ2-7; TRBD1 might be the D (5 bases). V was pared by 2 bases and J by 1 base, with 16 bases between. From germline, CDR1 is SGHRS and CDR2 YFSETQ. This CDR3 comprises 16 residues. For the CDR3, the DNA is TGCGCCAGCAGCTTACCTCAGGGAATGGCGTCCTACGAGCAGTACTTC. Protein: CASSLPQGMASYEQYF.

The chain carries TRBV4-2 and TRBJ2-3; 8 positions agree with TRBD2. There are 15 residues in the CDR3. Germline CDR1 and CDR2: LGHNA and YNFKEQ. V was pared by 1 base and J by 0 bases, with 0 bases of the junction left unmatched. The CDR3 region is CASSQGTSSTDTQYF. CDR3 sequence (DNA): TGTGCCAGCAGCCAAGGGACTAGCAGCACAGATACGCAGTATTTT.

The gene calls are TRBV18 and TRBJ2-2, with D possibly being TRBD1 (5 bases). The CDR3 spans 15 residues. V dropped 0 bases and J dropped 6 bases, with 11 bases sitting between them. Germline CDR1 KGHSH, CDR2 LQKENI. In DNA, the CDR3 is TGTGCCAGCTCACCACCAAACCAGGGTTCCGGGGAGCTGTTTTTT. This codes for CASSPPNQGSGELFF.

This clonotype was seen repeatedly, ten times or more. The V gene is TRBV4-3, the J gene TRBJ2-5; a weak D match, TRBD2 (5 bases). This CDR3 is built from 14 residues. Between the trimmed V and J ends, which lost 0 bases and 5 bases, there was a span of 10 bases. The germline V gene encodes CDR1 LGHNA and CDR2 YSLEER. The CDR3 protein is CASSQDRDRETQYF. The CDR3 DNA reads as TGCGCCAGCAGCCAAGATCGGGATAGGGAGACCCAGTACTTC.

This clonotype turned up a few times. The chain uses TRBV5-1 and TRBJ2-6; D not certain. Germline V gene sequence: CDR1 SGHRS, CDR2 YFSETQ. Trimming pared 3 bases from V and 0 bases from J, leaving 13 bases between. The CDR3 is 17 amino acids. Here the CDR3 reads CASSSWKSPSGANVLTF. CDR3 nucleotide sequence: TGCGCCAGCAGCTCTTGGAAATCCCCCTCTGGGGCCAACGTCCTGACTTTC.

Many counts were recorded for this clonotype. In nucleotides, the CDR3 is TGCAGTGCTAGAGTGGGAGGGGGTAACTATGGCTACACCTTC. Amino acid sequence: CSARVGGGNYGYTF. The chain joins TRBV20-1 to TRBJ1-2; maybe TRBD1 (6 bases). Trimming shortened V by 1 base and J by 1 base, and 10 bases separated the two germline ends. CDR3 length equals 14 residues. Germline V lookup: CDR1 DFQATT, CDR2 SNEGSKA (reference sequence).

The gene calls are TRBV14 and TRBJ2-1; D uncertain. Germline V gives CDR1 SGHDN, CDR2 FVKESK. CDR3 length: 14 amino acids. V lost 8 bases to trimming and J lost 4 bases, with 15 bases between them. Here the CDR3 reads CASAVTKDYNEQFF. The CDR3 DNA follows: TGTGCCAGCGCCGTTACCAAAGATTACAATGAGCAGTTCTTC.

Comment on this clonotype: Since a much larger clone is just one base distant, this may be a read error. V usage is TRBV11-2 and J usage is TRBJ2-1, with D possibly matching TRBD2 (6 bases). Germline V gene lookup returns CDR1 SGHAT and CDR2 FQNNGV. This CDR3 has 16 residues. CDR3 DNA sequence: TGTGACAGCAGCGCCCGCTTGGGGGGCTCCTACAATGAGCAGTTCTTC. Protein product: CDSSARLGGSYNEQFF.

This clonotype has more than one count but fewer than ten. This chain joins TRBV6-2 or TRBV6-3 and TRBJ2-3, with D maybe TRBD1 (6 bases). CDR1 MNHEY and CDR2 SVGEGT come from the germline V gene. The CDR3 covers 15 residues. The ends were cut back, 4 bases at V and 0 bases at J, with 11 bases in the middle. The DNA of the CDR3 is TGTGCCAGCAGTTCCTCTACAGGGAGCACAGATACGCAGTATTTT. Translating gives CASSSSTGSTDTQYF.

DNA of the CDR3: TGTGCCAGTAGTATCCGGGGGCCCTATGATGAGCAGTTCTTC. This sequence encodes CASSIRGPYDEQFF. This chain links TRBV19 with TRBJ2-1; perhaps D is TRBD1 or TRBD2 (6 bases each). The V end lost 3 bases, the J end lost 8 bases, and 14 bases lay between the germline ends. CDR1 and CDR2 (germline): LNHDA, SQIVND (reference sequence). The CDR3 totals 14 residues. The full variable domain, completed using reference TRBV19 and TRBJ2-1, is DGGITQSPKYLFRKEGQNVTLSCEQNLNHDAMYWYRQDPGQGLRLIYYSQIVNDFQKGDIAEGYSVSREKKESFPLTVTSAQKNPTAFYLCASSIRGPYDEQFFGPGTRLTVL.

This clonotype turned up a few times. The chain combines TRBV7-2 with TRBJ2-1; no clear D gene. The germline V gene encodes CDR1 SGHTA and CDR2 FQGNSA. V dropped 4 bases and J dropped 0 bases, with 10 bases sitting between them. The CDR3 is 15 amino acids. This chain's CDR3 is CASSSYFLSYNEQFF. In DNA, the CDR3 is TGTGCCAGCAGCTCTTACTTCCTCTCCTACAATGAGCAGTTCTTC.

The genes are TRBV5-1 and TRBJ2-3, with a tentative D call TRBD2 (5 bases). The CDR3 covers 16 residues. The ends were cut back, 0 bases at V and 1 base at J, with 12 bases in the middle. CDR1 and CDR2 from the germline V gene are SGHRS and YFSETQ. The CDR3 nucleotides read TGCGCCAGCAGCTTGGGGGCGGGCCGACGCACAGATACGCAGTATTTT. Residues: CASSLGAGRRTDTQYF.

In the case of this clonotype: One end of the junction does not line up with germline, which may come from a read error. The chain joins TRBV6-1 to TRBJ2-1; D possibly corresponds to TRBD2 (6 bases). Germline-derived CDR1 and CDR2 are MNHNS and SASEGT. The CDR3 is 17 amino acids. In DNA, the CDR3 is TGTGCCAGCAGCGTCAACGCGGGGACGCACTCCTACAATGATCAGTTCTTC. It codes for CASSVNAGTHSYNDQFF.

This clonotype was detected only a few times. The gene calls are TRBV20-1 and TRBJ1-5; D perhaps matches TRBD1 (5 bases). Trimming removed 0 bases from V and 3 bases from J, with 21 bases in between. Looked up from germline, CDR1 is DFQATT and CDR2 is SNEGSKA (reference sequence). This CDR3 spans 18 amino acids. CDR3 nucleotide sequence: TGCAGTGCTAGAGATAAGGTTCGTGGGGCCAGCCCCAATCAGCCCCAGCATTTT. This translates into CSARDKVRGASPNQPQHF.

The rearrangement joins TRBV5-1 to TRBJ2-1, with D tentatively TRBD1 (5 bases). The V end was cut by 3 bases, the J end by 7 bases, with 11 bases between. Looked up from germline, CDR1 is SGHRS and CDR2 is YFSETQ. The CDR3 sequence is 13 residues long. CDR3 coding DNA: TGCGCCAGCAGCTCTGCCAGGGCAAATGAGCAGTTCTTC. Amino acid sequence: CASSSARANEQFF.

The CDR3 DNA sequence: TGTGCCAGCAGTTTGTACAGGGAGGGCACTGAAGCTTTCTTT. It codes for CASSLYREGTEAFF. The V and J genes are TRBV27 and TRBJ1-1, with D tentatively TRBD1 (6 bases). The germline V gene has CDR1 MNHEY and CDR2 SMNVEV (reference sequence). The CDR3 sequence is 14 residues long. Trimming cost V 3 bases and J 4 bases, with 12 bases left between them.

This chain uses TRBV29-1 with TRBJ1-4; 7 positions match TRBD1. Germline lookup yields CDR1 SQVTM and CDR2 ANQGSEA. The CDR3 runs to 13 residues. V dropped 5 bases and J dropped 5; count of bases not matched to a gene: 5. CDR3 sequence: CSVLGQMNEKLFF. CDR3 in DNA: TGCAGCGTTTTGGGACAGATGAATGAAAAACTGTTTTTT.

This chain uses TRBV28 with TRBJ2-5, with D possibly being TRBD1 (5 bases). The CDR3 contains 15 residues. Trimming took off 6 bases at V and 7 bases at J, with 21 bases between the two ends. CDR1 and CDR2 from the germline V gene are MDHEN and SYDVKM. The CDR3 loop reads CASRPAGLRSSTQYF. The CDR3 bases are TGTGCCAGCAGGCCCGCAGGGCTCCGGAGTTCGACCCAGTACTTC. The whole variable domain, remainder taken from reference TRBV28 and TRBJ2-5, is DVKVTQSSRYLVKRTGEKVFLECVQDMDHENMFWYRQDPGLGLRLIYFSYDVKMKEKGDIPEGYSVSREKKERFSLILESASTNQTSMYLCASRPAGLRSSTQYFGPGTRLLVL.

This clonotype was seen ten or more times. The J gene is TRBJ2-2, the V gene TRBV7-6, with a tentative D call TRBD1 (5 bases). V lost 3 bases, J lost 4 bases, and 9 bases lay in between. The CDR3 loop spans 14 amino acids. Germline V CDR1 and CDR2: SGHVS, FNYEAQ. CDR3 sequence reads: CASSFDGATGELFF. The DNA of the CDR3 is TGTGCCAGCAGCTTCGATGGGGCCACCGGGGAGCTGTTTTTT.

This clonotype was counted between two and nine times. The genes are TRBV5-4 and TRBJ2-3; 8 bases are a match to TRBD2. Germline CDR1 reads SGHNT; CDR2 reads YYREEE (reference sequence). The CDR3 consists of 13 residues. The CDR3 DNA follows: TGTGCTACTTCGGGGGGGGGGCTGGATACGCAGTATTTT. Its protein is CATSGGGLDTQYF. The full variable domain, completed using reference TRBV5-4 and TRBJ2-3, is ETGVTQSPTHLIKTRGQQVTLRCSSQSGHNTVSWYQQALGQGPQFIFQYYREEENGRGNFPPRFSGLQFPNYSSELNVNALELDDSALYLCATSGGGLDTQYFGPGTRLTVL.